What follows is one T cell receptor (beta chain) and its context. The data stem from a study of blood T cell repertoires in COVID-19. The V gene lost 8 bases and the J gene lost 3 bases, with 19 bases spanning the gap. The length of the CDR3 is 15 residues. Germline-derived CDR1 and CDR2 are SNHLY and FYNNEI. Original analysis: Amplifying reference gene primers gave estimates of nucleated cell counts. This table comes from immunoSEQ multiplex PCR, and its TCRdb copy is limited to in-frame clones, with some not included. V, J and clone size reflect that table, while D and trimming were determined from the DNA. The table records about 240,000 clones, roughly 85% of them present only once.

The receptor was isolated from a woman aged 40 to 55 who had been exposed to COVID-19. The sample taken for sequencing was PBMCs or T cells enriched from blood (not recorded which). J is TRBJ1-2 and V is TRBV2; weak D call: TRBD1 (6 bases). CDR3 nucleotide sequence: TGTGCCAGCGTGACAGGCCCACAGATCCACTATGGCTACACCTTC. Amino acids: CASVTGPQIHYGYTF.